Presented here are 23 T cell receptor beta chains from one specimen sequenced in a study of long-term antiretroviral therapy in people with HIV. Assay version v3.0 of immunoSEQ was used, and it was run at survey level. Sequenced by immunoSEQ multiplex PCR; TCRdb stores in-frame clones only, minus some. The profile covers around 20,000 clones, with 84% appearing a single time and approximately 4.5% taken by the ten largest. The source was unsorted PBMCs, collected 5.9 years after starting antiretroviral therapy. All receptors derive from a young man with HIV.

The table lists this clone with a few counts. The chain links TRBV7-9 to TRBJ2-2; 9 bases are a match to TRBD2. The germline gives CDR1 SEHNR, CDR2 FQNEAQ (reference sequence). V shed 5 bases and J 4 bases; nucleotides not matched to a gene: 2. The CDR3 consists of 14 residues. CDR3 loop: CASSSGGTTGELFF. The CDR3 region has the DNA TGTGCCAGCAGCAGCGGGGGGACCACCGGGGAGCTGTTTTTT.

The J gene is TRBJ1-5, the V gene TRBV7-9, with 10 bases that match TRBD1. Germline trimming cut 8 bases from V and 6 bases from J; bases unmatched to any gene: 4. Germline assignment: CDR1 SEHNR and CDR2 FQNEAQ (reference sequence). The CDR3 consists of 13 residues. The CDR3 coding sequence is TGTGCCAGCGGGACAGGGGATTTTCAGCCCCAGCATTTT. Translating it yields CASGTGDFQPQHF.

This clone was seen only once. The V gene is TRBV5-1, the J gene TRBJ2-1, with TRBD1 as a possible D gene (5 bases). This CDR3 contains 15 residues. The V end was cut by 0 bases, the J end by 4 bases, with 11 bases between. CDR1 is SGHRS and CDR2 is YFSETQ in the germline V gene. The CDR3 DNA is TGCGCCAGCAGCTTGGAAGAGCAGGGTTACAATGAGCAGTTCTTC. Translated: CASSLEEQGYNEQFF.

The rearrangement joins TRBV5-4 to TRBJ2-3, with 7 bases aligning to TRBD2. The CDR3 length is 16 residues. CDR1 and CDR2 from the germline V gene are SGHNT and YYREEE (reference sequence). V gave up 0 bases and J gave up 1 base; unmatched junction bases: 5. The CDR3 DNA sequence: TGTGCCAGCAGCTTGGCCGGGGCGGGAGGCACAGATACGCAGTATTTT. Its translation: CASSLAGAGGTDTQYF.

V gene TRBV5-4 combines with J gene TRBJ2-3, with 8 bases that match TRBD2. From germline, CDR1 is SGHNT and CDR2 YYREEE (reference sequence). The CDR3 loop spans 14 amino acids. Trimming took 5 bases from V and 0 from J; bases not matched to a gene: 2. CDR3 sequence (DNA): TGTGCCAGCAGAACTAGCGGAAGCACAGATACGCAGTATTTT. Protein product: CASRTSGSTDTQYF.

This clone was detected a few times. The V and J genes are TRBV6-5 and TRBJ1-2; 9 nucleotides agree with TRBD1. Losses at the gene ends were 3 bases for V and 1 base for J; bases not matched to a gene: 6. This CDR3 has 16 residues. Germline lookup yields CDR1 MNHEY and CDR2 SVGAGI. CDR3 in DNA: TGTGCCAGCAGTTATGGGACAGGGCTTGGTAACTATGGCTACACCTTC. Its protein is CASSYGTGLGNYGYTF.

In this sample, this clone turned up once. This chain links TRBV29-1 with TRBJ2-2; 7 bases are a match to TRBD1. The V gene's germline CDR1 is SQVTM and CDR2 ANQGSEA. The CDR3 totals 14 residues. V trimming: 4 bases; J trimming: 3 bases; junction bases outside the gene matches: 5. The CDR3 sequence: CSVGRQGDTGELFF. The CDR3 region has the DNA TGCAGCGTTGGACGACAGGGCGACACCGGGGAGCTGTTTTTT.

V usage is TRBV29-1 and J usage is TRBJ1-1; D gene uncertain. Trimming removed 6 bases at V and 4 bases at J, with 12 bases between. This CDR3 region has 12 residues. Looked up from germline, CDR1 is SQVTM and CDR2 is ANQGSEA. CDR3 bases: TGCAGCGTGGACTACTGGGGCACTGAAGCTTTCTTT. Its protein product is CSVDYWGTEAFF.

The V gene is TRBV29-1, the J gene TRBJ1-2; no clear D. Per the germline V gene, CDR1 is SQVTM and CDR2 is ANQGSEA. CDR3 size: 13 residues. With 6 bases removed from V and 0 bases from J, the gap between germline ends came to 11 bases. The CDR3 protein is CSVDRLANYGYTF. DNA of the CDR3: TGCAGCGTGGACCGTTTAGCTAACTATGGCTACACCTTC.

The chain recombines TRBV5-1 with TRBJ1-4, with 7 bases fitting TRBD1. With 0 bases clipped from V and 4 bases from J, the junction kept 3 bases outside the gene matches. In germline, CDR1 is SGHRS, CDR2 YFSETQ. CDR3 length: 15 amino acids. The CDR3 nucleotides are TGCGCCAGCAGCTTGGTATCAGGGGGTAATGAAAAACTGTTTTTT. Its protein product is CASSLVSGGNEKLFF.

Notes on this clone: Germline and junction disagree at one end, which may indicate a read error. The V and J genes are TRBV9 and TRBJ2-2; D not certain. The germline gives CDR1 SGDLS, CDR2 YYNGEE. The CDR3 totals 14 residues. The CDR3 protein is CASSSQTKTGELFF. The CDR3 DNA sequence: TGTGCCAGCAGCTCCCAAACGAAAACCGGGGAGCTGTTTTTT.

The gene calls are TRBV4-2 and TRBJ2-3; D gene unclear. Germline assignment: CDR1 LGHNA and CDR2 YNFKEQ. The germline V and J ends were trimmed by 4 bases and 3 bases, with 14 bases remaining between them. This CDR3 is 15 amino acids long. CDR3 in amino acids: CASSLQHVGTDTQYF. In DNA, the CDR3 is TGTGCCAGCAGCCTACAGCATGTAGGTACAGATACGCAGTATTTT.

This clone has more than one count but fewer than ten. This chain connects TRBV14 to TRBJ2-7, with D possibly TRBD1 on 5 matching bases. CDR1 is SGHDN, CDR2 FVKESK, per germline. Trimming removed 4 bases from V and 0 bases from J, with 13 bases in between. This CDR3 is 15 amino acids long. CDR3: CASSLRTQSSYEQYF. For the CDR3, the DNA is TGTGCCAGCAGCCTTAGGACACAGAGCTCCTACGAGCAGTACTTC. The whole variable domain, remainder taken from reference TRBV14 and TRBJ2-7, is EAGVTQFPSHSVIEKGQTVTLRCDPISGHDNLYWYRRVMGKEIKFLLHFVKESKQDESGMPNNRFLAERTGGTYSTLKVQPAELEDSGVYFCASSLRTQSSYEQYFGPGTRLTVT.

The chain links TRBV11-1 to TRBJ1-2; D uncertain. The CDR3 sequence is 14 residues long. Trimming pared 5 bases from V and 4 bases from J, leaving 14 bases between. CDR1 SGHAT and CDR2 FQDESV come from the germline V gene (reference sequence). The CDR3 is CASSPGQMIYGYTF. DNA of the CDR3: TGTGCCAGCAGCCCCGGGCAGATGATCTATGGCTACACCTTC. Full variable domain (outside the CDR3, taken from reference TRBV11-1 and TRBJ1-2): EAEVAQSPRYKITEKSQAVAFWCDPISGHATLYWYRQILGQGPELLVQFQDESVVDDSQLPKDRFSAERLKGVDSTLKIQPAELGDSAMYLCASSPGQMIYGYTFGSGTRLTVV.

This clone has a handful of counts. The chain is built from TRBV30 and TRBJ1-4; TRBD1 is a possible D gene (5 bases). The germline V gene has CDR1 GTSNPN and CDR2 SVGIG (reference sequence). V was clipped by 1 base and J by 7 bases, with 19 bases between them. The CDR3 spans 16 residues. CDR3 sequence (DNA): TGTGCCTGGAGTGACCCCGCGGGGCTAAGGCCTGAAAAACTGTTTTTT. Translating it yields CAWSDPAGLRPEKLFF.

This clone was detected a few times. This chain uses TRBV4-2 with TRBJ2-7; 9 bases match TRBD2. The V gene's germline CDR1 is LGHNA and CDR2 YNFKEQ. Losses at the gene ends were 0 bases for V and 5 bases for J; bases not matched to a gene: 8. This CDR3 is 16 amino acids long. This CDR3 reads CASSQDEAGGRDEQYF. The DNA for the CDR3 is TGTGCCAGCAGCCAAGATGAGGCGGGAGGGCGGGACGAGCAGTACTTC.

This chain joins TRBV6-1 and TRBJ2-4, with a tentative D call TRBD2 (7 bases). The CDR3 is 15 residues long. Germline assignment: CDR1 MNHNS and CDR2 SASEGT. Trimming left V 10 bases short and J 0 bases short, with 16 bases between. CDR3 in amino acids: CATWGLAAAKNIQYF. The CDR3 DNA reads TGTGCCACCTGGGGGCTAGCGGCAGCCAAAAACATTCAGTACTTC.

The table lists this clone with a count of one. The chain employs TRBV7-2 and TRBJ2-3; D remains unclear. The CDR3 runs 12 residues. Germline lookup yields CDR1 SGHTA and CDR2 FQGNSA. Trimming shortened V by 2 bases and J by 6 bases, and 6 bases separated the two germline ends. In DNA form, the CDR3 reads TGTGCCAGCAGCTTATCCCTGGATACGCAGTATTTT. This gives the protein CASSLSLDTQYF.

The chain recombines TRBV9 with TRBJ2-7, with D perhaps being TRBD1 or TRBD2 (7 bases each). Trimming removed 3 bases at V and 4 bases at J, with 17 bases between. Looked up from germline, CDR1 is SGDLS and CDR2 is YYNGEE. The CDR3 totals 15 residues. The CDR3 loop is CASSEGAGDRYEQYF. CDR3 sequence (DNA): TGTGCCAGCAGCGAGGGGGCGGGAGACAGGTACGAGCAGTACTTC.

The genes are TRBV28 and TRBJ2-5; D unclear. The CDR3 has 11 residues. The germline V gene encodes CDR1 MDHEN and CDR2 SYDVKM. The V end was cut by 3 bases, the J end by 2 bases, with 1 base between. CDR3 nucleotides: TGTGCCAGCAGTTTGCAAGAGACCCAGTACTTC. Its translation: CASSLQETQYF. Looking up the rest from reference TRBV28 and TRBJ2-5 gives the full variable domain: DVKVTQSSRYLVKRTGEKVFLECVQDMDHENMFWYRQDPGLGLRLIYFSYDVKMKEKGDIPEGYSVSREKKERFSLILESASTNQTSMYLCASSLQETQYFGPGTRLLVL.

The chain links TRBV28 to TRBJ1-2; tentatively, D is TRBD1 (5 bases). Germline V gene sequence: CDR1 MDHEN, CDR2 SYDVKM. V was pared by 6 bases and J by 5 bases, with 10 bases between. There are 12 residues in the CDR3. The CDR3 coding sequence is TGTGCCAGCAGCCCCGGGGGTTATGGCTACACCTTC. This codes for CASSPGGYGYTF.

The CDR3 DNA is TGTGCCAGCAGCTTGGGGGGCAGTCATAATTCACCCCTCCACTTT. Translation gives CASSLGGSHNSPLHF. The chain has TRBV11-2 and TRBJ1-6; D is possibly TRBD1 (6 bases). In germline, CDR1 is SGHAT, CDR2 FQNNGV. The CDR3 consists of 15 residues. The germline V and J ends were trimmed by 3 bases and 5 bases, with 11 bases remaining between them.

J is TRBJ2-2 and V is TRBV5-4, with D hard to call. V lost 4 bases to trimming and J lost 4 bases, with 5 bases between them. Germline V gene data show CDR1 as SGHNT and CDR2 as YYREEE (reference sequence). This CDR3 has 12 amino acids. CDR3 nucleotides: TGTGCCAGCAGCGCGATCACCGGGGAGCTGTTTTTT. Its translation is CASSAITGELFF.